This T cell receptor beta chain emerged from a study of OX40 agonist ivuxolimab in advanced cancers. For the study in its entirety: The costimulatory receptor OX40 (CD134) was targeted by ivuxolimab, a fully human IgG2 agonistic monoclonal antibody. Intravenous ivuxolimab was administered to patients every 2 weeks at six dose levels: 0.01, 0.1, 0.3, 1.5, 3 and 10 mg/kg. Of the approximately 54 patients in dose escalation, around 19 had hepatocellular carcinoma, some 15 had melanoma, 9 had renal cell carcinoma and 9 had head and neck cancer. In the dose-escalation cohort, 70% to 85% of patients were male, and the mean age was around 65 years with a range of about 20 to 80. Patients were allowed to have had prior anti-PD-1, anti-PD-L1 or anti-CTLA-4 therapy, and approximately 40% of the dose-escalation patients had been treated with checkpoint inhibitors. Partial responses occurred in three dose-escalation patients: two with cutaneous melanoma and one with hepatocellular carcinoma. Peripheral TCRbeta sequencing was intended to test whether TCR sequence diversity was altered and clonal T-cell expansion was caused by ivuxolimab. The paper covers the monotherapy dose-escalation part of the phase I ivuxolimab trial, which included N of about 56 patients. Paper-wide results and their limitations: At doses from 0.1 to 3.0 mg/kg, clonal expansion was seen in both CD4+ and CD8+ blood T cells between baseline and week 6. On average, CD8+ T cells showed more expanded clones than CD4+ T cells after ivuxolimab. Low levels of normalized T-cell clonal expansion were also seen in some nonresponding patients. In the 0.1-3.0 mg/kg groups, partial responders had among the lowest normalized peripheral clonal expansion, particularly in CD8+ T cells. Which antigens the clonally expanded peripheral T cells were specific for was not determined.

To sequence the TCRbeta CDR3 region, genomic DNA was isolated from the sorted cells. The immunoSEQ Assay was used for sequencing of TCRbeta CDR3 regions. This immuneACCESS table, as held by TCRdb, lists in-frame sequences with V and J called but not all clones. Of the missing ones, under half trace to an unresolved V gene in checked studies; the others have no known cause. The sample table records some 140,000 clones; roughly 91% of these occur just once. More than 0.8% of the sample is taken by the ten largest. As regards this clone: This receptor's antigen is unknown. No per-base quality is available; no much larger clone lies one base away.

The trial excluded patients who had a history of autoimmune disease or who were on systemic immunosuppression. Peripheral blood for TCR sequencing was collected from all dose cohorts at baseline, on cycle 4 day 1, and on cycle 7 day 1. The samples were taken from a phase I, first-in-human, multicenter, open-label dose-escalation trial of ivuxolimab. Adults with locally advanced or metastatic head and neck squamous cell, hepatocellular, melanoma or renal cell carcinoma were enrolled in the trial. Before TCR sequencing, CD4+ T cells and CD8+ T cells from peripheral blood were sorted into separate populations. The TCR sequence derives from an adult with an advanced solid tumor such as melanoma, head and neck, liver or kidney cancer. This specimen consisted of CD4+ or CD8+ T cells sorted from blood, obtained in a trial of the OX40 agonist ivuxolimab.

The CDR3 is CASSLGRAGALYEQYF. The DNA sequence is as follows: TGTGCCAGCAGCTTAGGGCGCGCGGGGGCGCTTTACGAGCAGTACTTC. The rearrangement joined TRBV7-2 to TRBJ2-7, with TRBD2 as a weak D call on 7 bases. V is reduced by 1 base and J by 4 bases, leaving a spacing of 17 bases between them. Including cysteine and phenylalanine, the CDR3 has 16 amino acids. Solely the CDR3 DNA is kept, with 48 bases framed from the first base. The germline V gene provides CDR1 SGHTA and CDR2 FQGNSA.